This TCR beta chain came from a study of T cells in Graves' hyperthyroidism and ophthalmopathy. Whole-study results and caveats: Among thyroid clonotypes expanded above 0.001, most also appeared in blood.

RNA transcripts served as the template for amplifying TCR beta CDR3 regions. During a first-round RT-PCR of the TCR CDR3, the HTBI primer set was used. MiXCR was run by TCRdb on the multiplex PCR reads, yielding one entry per CDR3 protein. In the table there are 750,000 to 900,000 distinct CDR3 sequences, over 35% of which are singletons. Graves' hyperthyroidism is called stable when ophthalmopathy does not progress within 18 months. Participants, patients aged 18 to 65, had newly diagnosed hyperthyroidism with a duration under 2 months. Based on clinical symptoms, serum thyroxine and TRAb, thyroid ultrasound and orbital computed tomography, diagnoses were reached. The table lists this clonotype with many counts. What it recognizes is unknown. This receptor was taken from a man between 18 and 35 years old with Graves' hyperthyroidism. Sequencing used blood.

In DNA form, the CDR3 reads TGTGCCAGCAGTGTCAGGGTGGGGACCTCCTACGAGCAGTACTTC. It encodes CASSVRVGTSYEQYF. This sequence joins TRBV2 and TRBJ2-7, with D possibly called TRBD1 or TRBD2 (5 bases each). This CDR3 is built from 15 residues. Trimming removed 4 bases from V and 0 bases from J, with 13 bases in between. Germline V gives CDR1 SNHLY, CDR2 FYNNEI.